This passage covers 2 T cell receptor beta chains from one sample sequenced in a study of shared T cell receptors in the human thymus. Here immunoSEQ multiplex PCR was the method, and the copy in TCRdb shows in-frame clones only, minus some. The sample has roughly 710,000 clones, 70% to 90% seen once. These sequences were also reported in another study, on human thymus T cells.

Source material: thymocytes. These receptors were obtained from a girl in the first two years of life with a congenital heart defect.

The V call is TRBV12-5, the J call TRBJ1-2; 11 nucleotides align to TRBD1. The CDR3 length is 17 residues. Germline loops: CDR1 LGHNT, CDR2 FRNRAP. The V segment lost 0 bases and the J segment 4 bases; nucleotides outside the gene matches: 7. This CDR3 reads CASGLVQDRGRVYGYTF. The DNA of the CDR3 is TGTGCTAGTGGTTTGGTACAGGACAGGGGGCGAGTCTATGGCTACACCTTC.

The chain has TRBV5-1 and TRBJ1-2, with 9 nucleotides matching TRBD1. Unmatched junction bases numbered 17, after V lost 0 bases and J lost 8 bases. The germline V gene has CDR1 SGHRS and CDR2 YFSETQ. There are 18 residues in the CDR3. CDR3 in amino acids: CASSLAGPTMDRGSGYTF. For the CDR3, the DNA is TGCGCCAGCAGCTTGGCTGGGCCCACAATGGACAGGGGTAGCGGCTACACCTTC.